Following are 23 T cell receptor beta chains from one sample sequenced in a study of T cells in Graves' hyperthyroidism and ophthalmopathy. There were TCR beta CDR3 regions amplified from RNA transcripts. HTBI primers were employed in a first-round RT-PCR of the TCR CDR3. TCRdb itself ran the multiplex PCR reads through MiXCR, one entry per CDR3 protein. The profile shows fewer than 750,000 distinct CDR3 sequences, about 43% of them singletons. Sequencing input: peripheral blood or thyroid tissue (not recorded which). Receptor source: a young woman with Graves' hyperthyroidism.

This clonotype was counted at least ten times. The chain uses TRBV5-1 and TRBJ2-2; 7 nucleotides agree with TRBD1. The CDR3 is made up of 15 amino acids. V gave up 4 bases and J gave up 3 bases; unmatched junction bases: 6. Germline V CDR1 and CDR2: SGHRS, YFSETQ. CDR3 nucleotide sequence: TGCGCCAGCAGCCAGGGGGTACTGCACACCGGGGAGCTGTTTTTT. Its protein is CASSQGVLHTGELFF.

This clonotype was seen many times. The chain couples TRBV10-3 to TRBJ2-3; D is uncertain. Germline CDR1 is ENHRY and CDR2 is SYGVKD. V lost 3 bases and J 2 bases, leaving 3 bases between the germline ends. The CDR3 length is 12 residues. This CDR3 reads CAISDPTDTQYF. In DNA form, the CDR3 reads TGTGCCATCAGTGATCCCACAGATACGCAGTATTTT.

Note on this clonotype: At one end, the junction sequence differs from germline, possibly due to a read error. The gene calls are TRBV5-5 and TRBJ2-7, with TRBD1 matching over 8 bases. The CDR3 runs 14 residues. From germline, CDR1 is SGHKS and CDR2 YYEKEE (reference sequence). DNA of the CDR3: TGCGCCAGCAGCCTCTCAGGGGGCACCCCTGGGCAGTACTTC. It codes for CASSLSGGTPGQYF.

Many counts were recorded for this clonotype. The chain carries TRBV29-1 and TRBJ2-2; the match to TRBD2 covers 11 bases. The germline V gene has CDR1 SQVTM and CDR2 ANQGSEA. This CDR3 comprises 16 residues. With 4 bases clipped from V and 5 bases from J, the junction kept 9 bases outside the gene matches. As DNA, the CDR3 is TGCAGCGTTGGGAGGGGGCTAGCGGGAGGTACCGGGGAGCTGTTTTTT. Protein: CSVGRGLAGGTGELFF.

This clonotype was recorded once. This sequence may be a read error, since a much larger clone differs from it by one base. This rearrangement joins TRBV20-1 to TRBJ1-2; possible D gene TRBD1, 6 bases. Germline lookup yields CDR1 DFQATT and CDR2 SNEGSKA (reference sequence). The V and J ends lost 6 bases and 3 bases respectively, with 26 bases between them. The CDR3 has 17 residues. The DNA for the CDR3 is TGCAGTGCCCTACCAGGGGACAAGGATAGAGAGGACTATGGCTACACCTTC. It is translated as CSALPGDKDREDYGYTF.

This clonotype was counted many times. The V gene is TRBV19, the J gene TRBJ2-2, with 10 bases lining up with TRBD1. The CDR3 has 15 amino acids. In germline, CDR1 is LNHDA, CDR2 SQIVND (reference sequence). Losses at the gene ends were 1 base for V and 8 bases for J; bases not matched to a gene: 4. CDR3 DNA sequence: TGTGCCAGTAGTATAGTCGGGACAGGGGCTGGGGAGCTGTTTTTT. Its translation: CASSIVGTGAGELFF.

The V and J genes are TRBV9 and TRBJ2-5; D may match TRBD1 or TRBD2 (5 bases each). The DNA matches TRBJ2-4 better at its end, which makes the J call doubtful. This CDR3 has 14 amino acids. CDR1 is SGDLS and CDR2 is YYNGEE in the germline V gene. Written as DNA, the CDR3 is TGTGCCAGCAGCGTAGTCGGGACCGAAGACATTCAGTACTTC. Translating it yields CASSVVGTEDIQYF.

J is TRBJ2-3 and V is TRBV12-3 or TRBV12-4, with TRBD2 as a possible D gene (6 bases). V was trimmed by 5 bases and J by 0 bases, leaving 9 bases between them. CDR3 length: 14 amino acids. CDR3 DNA sequence: TGTGCCAGCAGTGGGGACTCCAGCACAGATACGCAGTATTTT. Translated, it gives CASSGDSSTDTQYF.

This clonotype was seen only once. The chain has TRBV4-1 and TRBJ1-1; 9 nucleotides match TRBD1. CDR1 and CDR2 (germline): MGHRA, YSYEKL. V trimming: 1 base; J trimming: 6 bases; junction bases outside the gene matches: 6. The CDR3 spans 15 residues. CDR3 DNA sequence: TGCGCCAGCAGCCAAGTCGGGACAGGGCTCGCTGAAGCTTTCTTT. It translates to CASSQVGTGLAEAFF.

The CDR3 nucleotides read TGTGCCAGCAGCCACGGACTAGCGGGAGGCCCAGATACGCAGTATTTT. Translating gives CASSHGLAGGPDTQYF. The genes are TRBV7-3 and TRBJ2-3; 14 bases are shared with TRBD2. Germline trimming cut 5 bases from V and 4 bases from J; bases unmatched to any gene: 5. The CDR3 is made up of 16 amino acids. Germline V gene sequence: CDR1 SGHTA, CDR2 FQGTGA.

This clonotype was seen repeatedly, ten times or more. This rearrangement joins TRBV19 to TRBJ2-5; D ambiguous. The V end lost 3 bases, the J end lost 2 bases, and 1 base lay between the germline ends. The CDR3 spans 11 residues. Germline CDR1 and CDR2: LNHDA and SQIVND (reference sequence). In DNA, the CDR3 is TGTGCCAGTAGTATTCAAGAGACCCAGTACTTC. Translated, it gives CASSIQETQYF.

This clonotype was recorded many times. The rearrangement links TRBV19 to TRBJ1-4; tentative D call: TRBD1 (5 bases). The V end was cut by 0 bases, the J end by 8 bases, with 13 bases between. CDR1 is LNHDA and CDR2 is SQIVND in the germline V gene (reference sequence). The CDR3 extends over 15 amino acids. In DNA form, the CDR3 reads TGTGCCAGTAGTATAGACCCGGGGGAAAGGGAAAAACTGTTTTTT. Translating it yields CASSIDPGEREKLFF. The full variable domain, rest sourced from reference TRBV19 and TRBJ1-4, is DGGITQSPKYLFRKEGQNVTLSCEQNLNHDAMYWYRQDPGQGLRLIYYSQIVNDFQKGDIAEGYSVSREKKESFPLTVTSAQKNPTAFYLCASSIDPGEREKLFFGSGTQLSVL.

The gene calls are TRBV20-1 and TRBJ2-1; 7 bases align to TRBD2. This CDR3 contains 15 residues. CDR1 is DFQATT, CDR2 SNEGSKA, per germline (reference sequence). Unmatched junction bases numbered 9, after V lost 0 bases and J lost 7 bases. The DNA for the CDR3 is TGCAGTGCTAGAGAGGGCGCGGGAGTCTTAAATGAGCAGTTCTTC. This codes for CSAREGAGVLNEQFF.

As concerns this clonotype: Given a much more abundant clone one base away, this may be a read error. It is likely a read error, because the conserved phenylalanine at the end of the CDR3 is missing. The chain recombines TRBV12-3 or TRBV12-4 with TRBJ1-3, with D maybe TRBD1 (6 bases). The CDR3 runs to 15 residues. V was shortened by 2 bases and J by 2 bases, with 10 bases between the two germline ends. The CDR3 is CASSLRTEAGNTIYS. The CDR3 DNA follows: TGTGCCAGCAGTTTACGGACAGAAGCTGGAAACACCATATATTCT.

The chain joins TRBV6-1 to TRBJ2-2, with 7 bases lining up with TRBD1. This CDR3 is built from 17 residues. V trimming: 4 bases; J trimming: 0 bases; junction bases outside the gene matches: 8. The germline CDR1 and CDR2 sequences are MNHNS and SASEGT. As DNA, the CDR3 is TGTGCCAGCAGTGGACGTTCCGGGACAGCGAACACCGGGGAGCTGTTTTTT. Translation gives CASSGRSGTANTGELFF.

The V gene is TRBV5-4, the J gene TRBJ1-1, with D perhaps TRBD1 (5 bases). Between the trimmed V and J ends, which lost 1 base and 5 bases, there was a span of 12 bases. Germline CDR1 and CDR2: SGHNT and YYREEE (reference sequence). This CDR3 is built from 14 residues. CDR3 loop: CASSLSGGGTEAFF. The CDR3 DNA sequence: TGTGCCAGCAGCTTGTCCGGTGGGGGGACTGAAGCTTTCTTT.

The chain is built from TRBV29-1 and TRBJ1-2, with TRBD1 matching 8 bases. Trimming cost V 8 bases and J 3 bases; bases outside gene matches: 2. The CDR3 consists of 11 residues. The germline V gene encodes CDR1 SQVTM and CDR2 ANQGSEA. This CDR3 is CSLDRDYGYTF. Written as DNA, the CDR3 is TGCAGCTTGGACAGGGACTATGGCTACACCTTC.

This chain uses TRBV2 with TRBJ2-3; D gene ambiguous. This CDR3 is built from 14 residues. Germline V CDR1 and CDR2: SNHLY, FYNNEI. V was trimmed by 5 bases and J by 4 bases, leaving 13 bases between them. As DNA, the CDR3 is TGTGCCAGCAGTTCCAGTCCCCGCGCAGATACGCAGTATTTT. Amino acid sequence: CASSSSPRADTQYF.

This clonotype was picked up one time. The junction differs from germline at one of its ends, possibly a read error. V gene TRBV11-2 combines with J gene TRBJ1-5; TRBD1 matches at 7 bases. The CDR3 contains 15 residues. Germline assignment: CDR1 SGHAT and CDR2 FQNNGV. The CDR3 loop is CAGTYHEGANQSQHF. For the CDR3, the DNA is TGTGCCGGCACCTATCACGAGGGGGCAAATCAGTCCCAGCATTTT.

The table lists this clonotype with a few counts. The chain couples TRBV7-3 to TRBJ1-1; 9 bases line up with TRBD1. CDR3 length: 16 amino acids. Germline V gene sequence: CDR1 SGHTA, CDR2 FQGTGA. CDR3 region: CARSRDRVLLRTEAFF. CDR3 DNA sequence: TGTGCTAGATCCCGGGACAGGGTATTATTGAGGACTGAAGCTTTCTTT.

On this clonotype itself: Its ends do not fully match the called genes, so a read error is possible. The chain is built from TRBV7-9 and TRBJ2-3; TRBD2 aligns across 7 bases. The germline V gene has CDR1 SEHNR and CDR2 FQNEAQ (reference sequence). The CDR3 spans 16 residues. CDR3 DNA: TGCGCCAGCAGCACCCGTCTAGCGGAAGTTGTGGATACGCAGTATTTT. As protein: CASSTRLAEVVDTQYF.

Concerning this clonotype itself: No conserved phenylalanine or tryptophan ends this CDR3, so it is likely a read error. The DNA is omitted, as the CDR3 cannot be located on it reliably, and the CDR3 follows TCRdb's listing. The V gene is TRBV2, the J gene TRBJ1-1. The CDR3 contains 9 residues when both ends are counted. Germline CDR1 SNHLY, CDR2 FYNNEI. The CDR3 here is CASSRVGRV.

This clonotype showed up many times. The V gene is TRBV6-1, the J gene TRBJ1-1; a possible D gene is TRBD1 (5 bases). This CDR3 has 14 amino acids. V was pared by 7 bases and J by 4 bases, with 16 bases between. Looked up from germline, CDR1 is MNHNS and CDR2 is SASEGT. CDR3 nucleotide sequence: TGTGCCAGCACCATGGATCCGGGGGGCACTGAAGCTTTCTTT. This sequence encodes CASTMDPGGTEAFF.